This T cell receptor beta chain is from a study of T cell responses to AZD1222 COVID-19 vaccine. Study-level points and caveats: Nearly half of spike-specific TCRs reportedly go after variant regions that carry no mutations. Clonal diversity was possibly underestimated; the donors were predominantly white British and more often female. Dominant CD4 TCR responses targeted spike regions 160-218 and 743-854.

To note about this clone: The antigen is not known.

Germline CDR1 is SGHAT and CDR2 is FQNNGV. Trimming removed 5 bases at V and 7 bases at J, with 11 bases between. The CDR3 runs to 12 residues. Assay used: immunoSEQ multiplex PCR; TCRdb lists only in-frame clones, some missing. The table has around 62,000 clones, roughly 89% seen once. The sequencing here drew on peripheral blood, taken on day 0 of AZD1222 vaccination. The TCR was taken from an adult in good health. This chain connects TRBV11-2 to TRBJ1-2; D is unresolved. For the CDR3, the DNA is TGTGCCAGCAGCAAGCCGGGATTTGGCTACACCTTC. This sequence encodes CASSKPGFGYTF.